Each of the 12 T cell receptor beta chains below was sequenced from the same sample in a study of T-cell memory formation after mild COVID-19. TCRdb redid the calling of the 5' RACE reads with MiXCR, one entry per CDR3 protein. The sample includes 300,000 to 400,000 distinct CDR3 sequences, less than 20% of them seen just once. The source material was PBMCs or a T cell subset sorted from them (not recorded which). The receptor source for this set is a young man who had mild COVID-19 (a few samples of this study predate the infection). Cell type and time point are not known.

This clonotype was counted a few times. The chain employs TRBV7-9 and TRBJ2-7; tentative D call: TRBD1 (5 bases). V was clipped by 1 base and J by 3 bases, with 7 bases between them. Germline lookup yields CDR1 SEHNR and CDR2 FQNEAQ (reference sequence). The CDR3 has 13 residues. The CDR3 protein is CASSLGQYYEQYF. CDR3 coding DNA: TGTGCCAGCAGCTTAGGACAGTACTACGAGCAGTACTTC.

This clonotype was observed many times. The V gene is TRBV5-1, the J gene TRBJ2-5; 14 bases match TRBD2. The V gene end was trimmed by 4 bases and the J gene end by 0 bases; junction bases not matched to a gene: 5. There are 17 residues in the CDR3. Per the germline V gene, CDR1 is SGHRS and CDR2 is YFSETQ. The CDR3 nucleotides read TGCGCCAGCAGCCAGGGACTAGCGGGGGCTCACCAAGAGACCCAGTACTTC. It specifies CASSQGLAGAHQETQYF.

The V gene is TRBV20-1, the J gene TRBJ1-1, with D unresolved. The CDR3 length is 12 residues. The ends were cut back, 2 bases at V and 2 bases at J, with 6 bases in the middle. Germline V gene lookup returns CDR1 DFQATT and CDR2 SNEGSKA (reference sequence). CDR3 DNA sequence: TGCAGTGCTAGATTCGAAAACACTGAAGCTTTCTTT. Amino acids: CSARFENTEAFF.

For the CDR3, the DNA is TGCGCCAGCAGCTTGGAATTAGGGTTACCTGGCTACACCTTC. Its protein product is CASSLELGLPGYTF. The rearrangement uses TRBV5-1 and TRBJ1-2; no definite D call. CDR3 size: 14 residues. V was pared by 0 bases and J by 7 bases, with 13 bases between. CDR1 is SGHRS and CDR2 is YFSETQ in the germline V gene.

The DNA for the CDR3 is TGTGCCAGTCGACAGGGCTCGGAACAATTCGGGGAGCTGTTTTTT. Its translation: CASRQGSEQFGELFF. J is TRBJ2-2 and V is TRBV7-8, with 7 bases identical to TRBD1. CDR1 and CDR2 from the germline V gene are SGHVS and FQNEAQ. The CDR3 loop spans 15 amino acids. Trimming removed 9 bases from V and 7 bases from J; junction bases left unmatched: 14.

V gene TRBV3-1 combines with J gene TRBJ2-1; D uncertain. Between the trimmed V and J ends, which lost 3 bases and 7 bases, there was a span of 10 bases. The germline CDR1 and CDR2 sequences are LGHDT and YNNKEL (reference sequence). The CDR3 length is 13 residues. Here the CDR3 reads CASSQGRSNEQFF. CDR3 nucleotides: TGTGCCAGCAGCCAGGGTAGGTCTAATGAGCAGTTCTTC.

This clonotype showed up many times. This chain joins TRBV18 and TRBJ2-1; D gene unclear. V lost 3 bases, J lost 0 bases, and 15 bases lay in between. Germline values: CDR1 KGHSH, CDR2 LQKENI. The CDR3 runs to 17 residues. CDR3 DNA sequence: TGTGCCAGCTCACCGCTGCTGGCGTACTCCTCCTACAATGAGCAGTTCTTC. It codes for CASSPLLAYSSYNEQFF. Full variable domain (outside the CDR3, taken from reference TRBV18 and TRBJ2-1): NAGVMQNPRHLVRRRGQEARLRCSPMKGHSHVYWYRQLPEEGLKFMVYLQKENIIDESGMPKERFSAEFPKEGPSILRIQQVVRGDSAAYFCASSPLLAYSSYNEQFFGPGTRLTVL.

This clonotype has more than one count but fewer than ten. V usage is TRBV10-3 and J usage is TRBJ2-2; D uncertain. The CDR3 is 16 residues long. Germline values: CDR1 ENHRY, CDR2 SYGVKD. V lost 0 bases to trimming and J lost 5 bases, with 13 bases between them. CDR3 region: CAISESTLRETGELFF. DNA for the CDR3: TGTGCCATCAGTGAGTCAACATTAAGGGAAACCGGGGAGCTGTTTTTT.

V and J are TRBV12-3 or TRBV12-4 and TRBJ2-5, with a tentative D call TRBD2 (6 bases). V lost 6 bases and J 1 base, leaving 12 bases between the germline ends. This CDR3 has 14 residues. The CDR3 reads CASRLRDSQETQYF. CDR3 DNA: TGTGCCAGCAGGCTCCGGGACTCCCAAGAGACCCAGTACTTC.

This sequence joins TRBV5-1 and TRBJ2-1; 9 nucleotides agree with TRBD2. CDR3 length: 16 residues. V lost 0 bases and J lost 7; bases outside the gene matches: 8. The V gene's germline CDR1 is SGHRS and CDR2 YFSETQ. The DNA for the CDR3 is TGCGCCAGCAGCTTGGACCGCGGGGGGGCCCGGAATGAGCAGTTCTTC. It yields the protein CASSLDRGGARNEQFF.

This clonotype has only a few counts. The chain couples TRBV7-9 to TRBJ2-7; no definite D call. Germline-derived CDR1 and CDR2 are SEHNR and FQNEAQ (reference sequence). CDR3 length: 18 amino acids. The V end was cut by 2 bases, the J end by 2 bases, with 22 bases between. CDR3 protein: CASSLPPSDKAHPYEQYF. Here the CDR3 DNA reads TGTGCCAGCAGCTTACCACCATCCGACAAGGCCCACCCCTACGAGCAGTACTTC.

The chain employs TRBV4-2 and TRBJ1-5, with a weak D call TRBD1 (6 bases). Germline assignment: CDR1 LGHNA and CDR2 YNFKEQ. V lost 1 base and J lost 4, with 8 bases in between. CDR3 size: 14 residues. The CDR3 nucleotides read TGTGCCAGCAGCCAAGGACAGGATAATCAGCCCCAGCATTTT. It specifies CASSQGQDNQPQHF.